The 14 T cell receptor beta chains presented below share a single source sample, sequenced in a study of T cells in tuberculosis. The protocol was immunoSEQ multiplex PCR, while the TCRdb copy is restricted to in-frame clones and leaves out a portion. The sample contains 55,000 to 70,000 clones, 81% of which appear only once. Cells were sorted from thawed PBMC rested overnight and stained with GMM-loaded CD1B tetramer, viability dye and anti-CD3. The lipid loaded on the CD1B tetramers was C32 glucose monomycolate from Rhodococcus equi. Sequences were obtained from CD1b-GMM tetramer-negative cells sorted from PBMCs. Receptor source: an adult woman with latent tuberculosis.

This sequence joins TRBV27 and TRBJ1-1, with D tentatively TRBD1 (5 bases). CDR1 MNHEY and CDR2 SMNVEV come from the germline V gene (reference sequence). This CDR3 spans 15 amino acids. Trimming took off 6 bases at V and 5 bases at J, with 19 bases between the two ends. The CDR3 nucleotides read TGTGCCAGCAGCCGTAGGACCCGGGGGAGGACTGAAGCTTTCTTT. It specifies CASSRRTRGRTEAFF.

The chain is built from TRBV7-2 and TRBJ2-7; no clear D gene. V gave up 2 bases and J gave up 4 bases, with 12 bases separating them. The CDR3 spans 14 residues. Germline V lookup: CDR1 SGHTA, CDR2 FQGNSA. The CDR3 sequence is CASSLNPYLYEQYF. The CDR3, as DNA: TGTGCCAGCAGCTTAAATCCCTACCTATACGAGCAGTACTTC.

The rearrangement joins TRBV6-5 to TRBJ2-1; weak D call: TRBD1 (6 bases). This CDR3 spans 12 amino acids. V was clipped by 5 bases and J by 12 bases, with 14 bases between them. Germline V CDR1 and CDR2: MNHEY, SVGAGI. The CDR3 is CASSEGGALQFF. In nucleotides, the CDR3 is TGTGCCAGCAGTGAAGGGGGAGCGTTGCAGTTCTTC.

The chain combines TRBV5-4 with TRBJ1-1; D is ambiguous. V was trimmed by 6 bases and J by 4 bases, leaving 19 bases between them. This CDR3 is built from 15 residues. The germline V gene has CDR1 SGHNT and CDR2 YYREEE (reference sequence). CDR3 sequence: CASKTERGFGTEAFF. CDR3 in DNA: TGTGCCAGCAAAACTGAGAGAGGGTTTGGCACTGAAGCTTTCTTT.

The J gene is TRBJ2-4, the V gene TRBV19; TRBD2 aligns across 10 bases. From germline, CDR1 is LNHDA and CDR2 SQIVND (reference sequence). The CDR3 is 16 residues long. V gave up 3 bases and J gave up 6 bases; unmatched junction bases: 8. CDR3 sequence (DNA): TGTGCCAGTAGTATTGTTCTAGCGGGAGTGAGAAACATTCAGTACTTC. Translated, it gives CASSIVLAGVRNIQYF.

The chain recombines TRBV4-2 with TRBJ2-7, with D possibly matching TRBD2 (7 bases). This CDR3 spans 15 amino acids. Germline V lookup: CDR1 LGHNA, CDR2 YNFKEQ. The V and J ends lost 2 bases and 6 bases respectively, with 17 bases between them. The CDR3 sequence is CASSQFRGAGGEQYF. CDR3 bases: TGTGCCAGCAGCCAATTCCGGGGGGCTGGGGGCGAGCAGTACTTC.

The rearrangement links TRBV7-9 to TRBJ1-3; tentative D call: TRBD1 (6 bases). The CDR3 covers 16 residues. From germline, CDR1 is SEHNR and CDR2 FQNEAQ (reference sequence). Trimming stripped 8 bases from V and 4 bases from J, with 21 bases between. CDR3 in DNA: TGTGCCAGCGGGATCACGGCGGGGGGCGCAGGAAACACCATATATTTT. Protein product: CASGITAGGAGNTIYF.

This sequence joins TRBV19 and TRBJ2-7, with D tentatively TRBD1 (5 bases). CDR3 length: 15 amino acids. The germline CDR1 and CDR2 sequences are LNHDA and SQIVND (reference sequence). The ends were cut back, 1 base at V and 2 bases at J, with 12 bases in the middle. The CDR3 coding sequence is TGTGCCAGTAGTATAGCCCCAGGGTCCGCCTACGAGCAGTACTTC. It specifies CASSIAPGSAYEQYF.

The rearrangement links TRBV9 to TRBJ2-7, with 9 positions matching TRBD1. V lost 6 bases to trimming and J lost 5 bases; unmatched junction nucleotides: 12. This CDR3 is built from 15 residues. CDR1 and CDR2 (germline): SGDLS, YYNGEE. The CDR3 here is CASTTGTGGGDEQYF. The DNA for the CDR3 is TGTGCCAGCACAACGGGAACAGGGGGCGGCGACGAGCAGTACTTC.

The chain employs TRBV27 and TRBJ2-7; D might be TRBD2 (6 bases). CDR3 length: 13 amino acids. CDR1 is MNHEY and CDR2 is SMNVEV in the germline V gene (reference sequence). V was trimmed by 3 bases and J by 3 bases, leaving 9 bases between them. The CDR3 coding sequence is TGTGCCAGCAGTTTTCAGGGAGGCTACGAGCAGTACTTC. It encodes CASSFQGGYEQYF.

CDR3 sequence (DNA): TGCGCCAGCAGCTTGCAAGGGGACTCCTACAATGAGCAGTTCTTC. It translates to CASSLQGDSYNEQFF. V is TRBV5-1 and J is TRBJ2-1, with D possibly TRBD1 on 5 matching bases. V lost 1 base, J lost 0 bases, and 8 bases lay in between. This CDR3 comprises 15 residues. From germline, CDR1 is SGHRS and CDR2 YFSETQ.

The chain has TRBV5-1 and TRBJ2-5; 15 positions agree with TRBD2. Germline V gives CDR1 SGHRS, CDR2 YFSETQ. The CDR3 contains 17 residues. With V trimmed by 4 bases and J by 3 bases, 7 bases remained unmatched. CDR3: CASSLRTSGRAEETQYF. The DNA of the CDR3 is TGCGCCAGCAGCCTACGGACTAGCGGGAGGGCCGAAGAGACCCAGTACTTC.

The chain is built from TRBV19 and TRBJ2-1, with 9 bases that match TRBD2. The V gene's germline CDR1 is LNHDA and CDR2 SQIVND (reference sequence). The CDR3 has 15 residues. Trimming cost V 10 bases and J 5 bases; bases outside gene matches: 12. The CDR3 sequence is CATRPGRLADNEQFF. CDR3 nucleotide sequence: TGTGCCACGAGGCCGGGACGACTAGCGGACAATGAGCAGTTCTTC.

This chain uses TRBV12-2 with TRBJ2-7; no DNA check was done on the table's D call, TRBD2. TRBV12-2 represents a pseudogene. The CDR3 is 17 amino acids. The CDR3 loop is CASRLQKGGKTSYEQYF. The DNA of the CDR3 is TGTGCAAGTCGCTTACAAAAAGGCGGGAAGACTTCCTACGAGCAGTACTTC.